The following is a TCR beta chain sequence with its context. Repertoires were generated with immunoSEQ multiplex PCR, while TCRdb's copy carries only in-frame clones and drops some. Among around 250,000 clones listed, 70% to 85% were seen once. This entry belongs to a study of blood T cell repertoires in COVID-19. This clonotype originated in a woman over 75 with acute or convalescent COVID-19. The sequenced sample consisted of peripheral blood.

The CDR3 loop reads CASSYPRDFNTEAFF. The CDR3 DNA reads as TGTGCCAGCAGTTACCCTCGAGATTTTAACACTGAAGCTTTCTTT. This chain joins TRBV6-2 or TRBV6-3 and TRBJ1-1; no clear D. The CDR3 is 15 amino acids. Germline V lookup: CDR1 MNHEY, CDR2 SVGEGT. Trimming stripped 2 bases from V and 2 bases from J, with 12 bases between.